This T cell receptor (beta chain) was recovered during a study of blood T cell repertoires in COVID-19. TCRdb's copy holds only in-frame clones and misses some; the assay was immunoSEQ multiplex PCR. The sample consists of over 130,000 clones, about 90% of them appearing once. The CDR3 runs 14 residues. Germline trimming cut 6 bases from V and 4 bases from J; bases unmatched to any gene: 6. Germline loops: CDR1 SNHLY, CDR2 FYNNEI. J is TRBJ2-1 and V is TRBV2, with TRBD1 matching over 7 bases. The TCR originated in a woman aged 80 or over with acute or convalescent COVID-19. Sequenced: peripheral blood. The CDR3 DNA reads TGTGCCAGCAGAGGGGGCTTAGAATACAATGAGCAGTTCTTC. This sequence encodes CASRGGLEYNEQFF.